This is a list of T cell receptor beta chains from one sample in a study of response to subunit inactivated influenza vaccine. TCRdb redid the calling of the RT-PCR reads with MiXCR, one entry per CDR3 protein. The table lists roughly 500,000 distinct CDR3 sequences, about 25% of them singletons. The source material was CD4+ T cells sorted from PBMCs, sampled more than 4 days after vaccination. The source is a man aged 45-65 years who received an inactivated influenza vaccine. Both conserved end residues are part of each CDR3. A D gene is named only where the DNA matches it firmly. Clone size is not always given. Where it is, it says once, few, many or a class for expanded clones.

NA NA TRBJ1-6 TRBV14 TGTGCCAGCAGCCAAGTGGCAGGGAGTTATTCACCCCTCCACTTT CASSQVAGSYSPLHF
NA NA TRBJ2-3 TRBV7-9 TGTGCCAGCAGCTTAGTCGGGGCCACAGATACGCAGTATTTT CASSLVGATDTQYF
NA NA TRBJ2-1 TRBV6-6 TGTGCCAGCAGTTACCAGAACACGGAGCAGTTCTTC CASSYQNTEQFF
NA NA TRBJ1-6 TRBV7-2 TGTGCCAGCAGCTTAACCAGGGGACATTATTCACCCCTCCACTTT CASSLTRGHYSPLHF
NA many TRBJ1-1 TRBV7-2 TGTGCCAGCAGCCGCCGAATCACGGGGGCAGGGACTATGAACACTGAAGCTTTCTTT CASSRRITGAGTMNTEAFF
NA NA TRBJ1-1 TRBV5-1 TGCGCCAGCAGCCCCAGACCACCGACAGGAGTGAACACTGAAGCTTTCTTT CASSPRPPTGVNTEAFF
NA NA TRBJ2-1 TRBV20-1 TGCAGTGCTAGAGATGCCGGGCTCCTCTCCTACAATGAGCAGTTCTTC CSARDAGLLSYNEQFF
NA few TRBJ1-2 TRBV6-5 TGTGCCAGTGGGCCCGTCCTTTATGGCTACACCTTC CASGPVLYGYTF
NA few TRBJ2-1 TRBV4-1 TGCGCCAGCAGCCAGAGGACAGACTCCTACAATGAGCAGTTCTTC CASSQRTDSYNEQFF
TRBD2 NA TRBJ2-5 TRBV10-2 TGCGCCAGCAGTGTGACTAGCGGGAGGGCGGAGACCCAGTACTTC CASSVTSGRAETQYF
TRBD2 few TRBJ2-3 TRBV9 TGTGCCAGCAGCGTAGCTCTGGGCGGGGGGAGCGCAGATACGCAGTATTTT CASSVALGGGSADTQYF
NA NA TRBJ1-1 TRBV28 TGTGCCAGCCAGCAGGGTGCAGGATCCAGTGAAGCTTTCTTT CASQQGAGSSEAFF
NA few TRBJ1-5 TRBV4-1 TGCGCCAGCAGCCAAGATCCTTTCCAGGGACATCAGCCCCAGCATTTT CASSQDPFQGHQPQHF
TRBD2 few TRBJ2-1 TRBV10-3 TGTGCCATCACCGGGGAGGGTGGGGAGCAGTTCTTC CAITGEGGEQFF
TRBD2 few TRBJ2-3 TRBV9 TGTGCCAGCAGCCGTTGGACTAGCGGGGACACAGATACGCAGTATTTT CASSRWTSGDTDTQYF
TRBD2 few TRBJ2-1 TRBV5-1 TGCGCCAGCAGCGAAGGGACTAGCGGGAATGAGCAGTTCTTC CASSEGTSGNEQFF
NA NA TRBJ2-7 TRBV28 TGTGCCAGCAGCCTATCGGCTGGGGGGATGCACGAGCAGTACTTC CASSLSAGGMHEQYF
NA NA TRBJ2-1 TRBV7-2 TGTGCCAGCAGCTTATTAAACAGTGAGCAGTTCTTC CASSLLNSEQFF
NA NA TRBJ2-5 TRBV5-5 TGTGCCAGCAGCAGAACGGACACGTTCCTAGAGACCCAGTACTTC CASSRTDTFLETQYF
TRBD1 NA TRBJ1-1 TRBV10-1 TGCGCCAGCAGACAGGGGCCAGACACTGAAGCTTTCTTT CASRQGPDTEAFF
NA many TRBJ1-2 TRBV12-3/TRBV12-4 TGTGCCAGCAGTCCGGGCAGTCGAGGCTACACCTTC CASSPGSRGYTF
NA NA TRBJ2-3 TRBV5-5 TGTGCCAGCAGCTTGGGGCCCGACAGAAGATCAGATACGCAGTATTTT CASSLGPDRRSDTQYF
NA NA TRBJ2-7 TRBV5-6 TGTGCCAGCAGCAGGACTATAACCTACGAGCAGTACTTC CASSRTITYEQYF
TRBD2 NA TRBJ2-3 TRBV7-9 TGTGCCAGCAGCCCCGTGAGAGCGGGGTTAACAGATACGCAGTATTTT CASSPVRAGLTDTQYF
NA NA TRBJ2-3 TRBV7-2 TGTGCCAGCAGCCCCTCTTTCTTCACAGATACGCAGTATTTT CASSPSFFTDTQYF
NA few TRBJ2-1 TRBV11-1 TGTGCCAGCAGCCCCACCCTCGGACTTAAACACGTATCCCCCTTATACAATGAGCAGTTCTTC CASSPTLGLKHVSPLYNEQFF
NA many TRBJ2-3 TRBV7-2 TGTGCCAGCCCACCAGCCTCCCGGGCTAGCACAGATACGCAGTATTTT CASPPASRASTDTQYF
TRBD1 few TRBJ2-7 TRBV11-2 TGTGCCAGCAGCTTAGGGACAGGGGGCACCTACGAGCAGTACTTC CASSLGTGGTYEQYF
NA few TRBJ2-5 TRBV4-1 TGCGCCAGCAGTCGGGGACTGCCAGAGTCCCAGTACTTC CASSRGLPESQYF
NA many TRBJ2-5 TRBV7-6 TGTGCCAGCAGCTTGCAGGGGAGAGAGACCCAGTACTTC CASSLQGRETQYF
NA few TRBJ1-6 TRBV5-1 TGCGCCAGCAGCTTGGGTTTGGGAGACTCCTATAATTCACCCCTCCACTTT CASSLGLGDSYNSPLHF
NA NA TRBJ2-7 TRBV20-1 TGCAGTGCTAGTGAAGGGTATACGTACGAGCAGTACTTC CSASEGYTYEQYF
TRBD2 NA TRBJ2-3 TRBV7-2 TGTGCCAGCAGCAAAAGCGGGGTCATGCAGTATTTT CASSKSGVMQYF
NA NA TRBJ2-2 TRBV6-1 TGTGCCCTAAATCCTCGACAGACTTACACCGGGGAGCTGATTTTT CALNPRQTYTGELIF
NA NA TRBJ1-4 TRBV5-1 TGCGCCAGCAGCTTGGTCCTAGGGGCAACTAATGAAAAACTGTTTTTT CASSLVLGATNEKLFF
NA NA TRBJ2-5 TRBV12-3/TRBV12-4 TGTGCCAGCAGTTTGATTTACGGGGGGACAGCGTACCAAGAGACCCAGTACTTC CASSLIYGGTAYQETQYF
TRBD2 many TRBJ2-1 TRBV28 TGTGCCAGCAGAGGTCTGGGACTAGCGGGAGGCAATGAGCAGTTCTTC CASRGLGLAGGNEQFF
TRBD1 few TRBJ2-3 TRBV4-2 TGTGCCAGCAGCCAAGTTAGTTGGACAGGGGAGAGCACAGATACGCAGTATTTT CASSQVSWTGESTDTQYF
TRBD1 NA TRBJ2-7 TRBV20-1 TGCAGTGCTAGGGATTCTTTCAGGACAGGGGGATCCTACGAGCAGTACTTC CSARDSFRTGGSYEQYF